This entry lists 14 T cell receptor beta chains sequenced from one sample in a study of T-cell reconstitution after alpha-beta-depleted transplantation in children. Unique molecular identifiers were incorporated into the prepared TCRbeta library. TCRdb reprocessed the PCR reads via MiXCR and lists one record per CDR3 protein. The sample consists of a few hundred thousand distinct CDR3 sequences, approximately 12% of them appearing once. The sample consisted of PBMCs, mostly from graft donor cells, taken 360 days after TCRalphabeta/CD19-depleted stem cell transplant. Every receptor here comes from a male patient between 10 and 17 years old who had a stem cell transplant for acute myeloid leukemia, so the T cells may come from the graft donor.

The table lists this clonotype with a few counts. The J gene is TRBJ2-1, the V gene TRBV14, with D tentatively TRBD2 (5 bases). V lost 0 bases and J lost 2, with 11 bases in between. CDR1 and CDR2 (germline): SGHDN, FVKESK. This CDR3 contains 16 residues. CDR3 DNA: TGTGCCAGCAGCCAAGATCTGGACTGGGCCTACAATGAGCAGTTCTTC. Translated: CASSQDLDWAYNEQFF.

This clonotype appeared a few times. V gene TRBV12-3 or TRBV12-4 combines with J gene TRBJ2-1; D gene uncertain. CDR3 size: 10 residues. The ends were cut back, 4 bases at V and 11 bases at J, with 6 bases in the middle. CDR3 nucleotides: TGTGCCAGCAGTTCAATTAAGCAGTTCTTC. Translated, it gives CASSSIKQFF.

This clonotype was seen at least ten times. This chain uses TRBV29-1 with TRBJ2-1, with TRBD1 matching 8 bases. Germline loops: CDR1 SQVTM, CDR2 ANQGSEA. The CDR3 spans 15 residues. The trim removed 4 bases at V and 1 base at J, leaving 6 bases unmatched. This CDR3 is CSVVPDRGSYNEQFF. CDR3 DNA sequence: TGCAGCGTTGTGCCAGACAGGGGTTCCTACAATGAGCAGTTCTTC.

The rearrangement joins TRBV2 to TRBJ2-1, with D perhaps assigned TRBD1 or TRBD2 (5 bases each). The CDR3 is 17 residues long. Looked up from germline, CDR1 is SNHLY and CDR2 is FYNNEI. V lost 0 bases and J 0 bases, leaving 12 bases between the germline ends. This CDR3 is CASSEAGRVSSYNEQFF. CDR3 in DNA: TGTGCCAGCAGTGAAGCGGGACGGGTAAGCTCCTACAATGAGCAGTTCTTC.

This clonotype showed up just a few times. The gene calls are TRBV4-3 and TRBJ2-7; D may be TRBD2 (6 bases). Germline CDR1 reads LGHNA; CDR2 reads YSLEER. The CDR3 covers 15 residues. V lost 2 bases to trimming and J lost 5 bases, with 16 bases between them. CDR3 sequence: CASSQSTLAGDEQYF. CDR3 nucleotides: TGCGCCAGCAGCCAATCGACACTAGCTGGGGACGAGCAGTACTTC.

A single count supports this clonotype. V is TRBV6-1 and J is TRBJ2-1; tentative D call: TRBD2 (5 bases). Germline CDR1 reads MNHNS; CDR2 reads SASEGT. Trimming removed 5 bases from V and 2 bases from J, with 13 bases in between. This CDR3 spans 15 amino acids. The CDR3 DNA reads TGTGCCAGCAGTCCCCACATGGAGGCCTACAATGAGCAGTTCTTC. It yields the protein CASSPHMEAYNEQFF.

A few counts support this clonotype. The chain employs TRBV13 and TRBJ2-3, with D possibly matching TRBD1 (6 bases). Trimming took 5 bases from V and 2 from J, leaving 17 bases between them. The CDR3 contains 16 residues. Germline values: CDR1 PRHDT, CDR2 FYEKMQ (reference sequence). CDR3: CASSLARDTITDTQYF. DNA of the CDR3: TGTGCCAGCAGCCTAGCCCGGGACACCATCACAGATACGCAGTATTTT.

This clonotype appeared a few times. This sequence joins TRBV5-1 and TRBJ2-7; 8 nucleotides match TRBD1. This CDR3 is 16 amino acids long. J was trimmed by 0 bases and V by 5 bases; bases with no gene match: 10. CDR1 SGHRS and CDR2 YFSETQ come from the germline V gene. CDR3 DNA: TGCGCCAGCAGAACTCTTGGACAGGGCGGCTCCTACGAGCAGTACTTC. Protein sequence: CASRTLGQGGSYEQYF.

This rearrangement joins TRBV29-1 to TRBJ2-1; TRBD2 matches 15 bases. The germline V gene encodes CDR1 SQVTM and CDR2 ANQGSEA. The CDR3 length is 15 residues. The ends lost 3 bases at V and 6 bases at J; junction bases unmatched: 3. CDR3: CSVDPGLAGGNEQFF. The DNA of the CDR3 is TGCAGCGTTGACCCGGGACTAGCGGGGGGCAATGAGCAGTTCTTC.

The chain uses TRBV4-2 and TRBJ2-7; 10 bases fit TRBD2. The CDR3 contains 17 residues. In germline, CDR1 is LGHNA, CDR2 YNFKEQ. V gave up 1 base and J gave up 3 bases; unmatched junction bases: 9. CDR3 bases: TGTGCCAGCAGCCAAGGGTTGGGAGTAGCGGGAGGCTACGAGCAGTACTTC. Translated: CASSQGLGVAGGYEQYF.

This clonotype has a count of ten or more. The rearrangement joins TRBV20-1 to TRBJ2-1; no firm D call. V lost 0 bases, J lost 4 bases, and 16 bases lay in between. Germline V gene sequence: CDR1 DFQATT, CDR2 SNEGSKA (reference sequence). The CDR3 consists of 16 residues. In DNA, the CDR3 is TGCAGTGCTAGAGATTGGCAGAGGACCTCATACAATGAGCAGTTCTTC. This sequence encodes CSARDWQRTSYNEQFF.

The rearrangement uses TRBV7-2 and TRBJ2-7; TRBD2 matches at 8 bases. The CDR3 sequence is 17 residues long. CDR1 is SGHTA, CDR2 FQGNSA, per germline. The V gene end was trimmed by 1 base and the J gene end by 0 bases; junction bases not matched to a gene: 8. The CDR3 loop reads CASSLVALAGLSYEQYF. The CDR3 region has the DNA TGTGCCAGCAGCTTAGTCGCCCTAGCGGGCCTCTCCTACGAGCAGTACTTC.

In this sample, this clonotype turned up many times. This chain links TRBV7-8 with TRBJ1-1; the D is unclear. This CDR3 region has 16 residues. Trimming shortened V by 4 bases and J by 5 bases, and 20 bases separated the two germline ends. Germline V gives CDR1 SGHVS, CDR2 FQNEAQ. CDR3: CASSSRRGKSLTEAFF. CDR3 nucleotides: TGTGCCAGCAGCTCAAGACGGGGAAAATCACTGACTGAAGCTTTCTTT. Variable domain in full (rest from reference TRBV7-8 and TRBJ1-1): GAGVSQSPRYKVAKRGQDVALRCDPISGHVSLFWYQQALGQGPEFLTYFQNEAQLDKSGLPSDRFFAERPEGSVSTLKIQRTQQEDSAVYLCASSSRRGKSLTEAFFGQGTRLTVV.

The chain is built from TRBV5-1 and TRBJ2-7, with D possibly TRBD2 on 5 matching bases. V lost 0 bases and J 4 bases, leaving 8 bases between the germline ends. CDR3 length equals 13 residues. Germline V gene sequence: CDR1 SGHRS, CDR2 YFSETQ. This CDR3 reads CASSLDGDYEQYF. CDR3 DNA: TGCGCCAGCAGCTTGGACGGGGATTACGAGCAGTACTTC. The complete variable domain, with remaining parts taken from reference TRBV5-1 and TRBJ2-7, reads KAGVTQTPRYLIKTRGQQVTLSCSPISGHRSVSWYQQTPGQGLQFLFEYFSETQRNKGNFPGRFSGRQFSNSRSEMNVSTLELGDSALYLCASSLDGDYEQYFGPGTRLTVT.